Each of the 20 T cell receptor beta chains below was sequenced from the same sample in a study of T cells in women clearing cervical HPV infection. Here immunoSEQ multiplex PCR was the method, and the copy in TCRdb shows in-frame clones only, minus some. This repertoire comprises 23,000 or so clones; its ten largest clones make up 5.5% to 7%. The sequenced sample consisted of blood buffy coat. The receptors shown here come from a woman aged 18 to 75 with a cervical HPV16 infection that either progressed to CIN3+ or cleared (not recorded which).

Concerning this clone: The CDR3 end falls 3 residues outside the read, so it is completed with the germline J gene. The gene calls are TRBV24-1 and TRBJ2-5; 10 bases agree with TRBD1. The trim removed 3 bases at V and 3 bases at J, leaving 6 bases unmatched. The CDR3 contains 16 residues. Germline V gives CDR1 KGHDR, CDR2 SFDVKD. The CDR3 is CATSDIPGQGKETQYF. The covered CDR3 bases are TGTGCCACCAGTGATATCCCGGGACAGGGGAAAGAGACC.

On this clone: The read falls 3 residues short of the CDR3 end, and the missing part is taken from the germline J gene. The chain combines TRBV5-1 with TRBJ2-3; D is perhaps TRBD2 (7 bases). Germline V gene lookup returns CDR1 SGHRS and CDR2 YFSETQ. Trimming removed 4 bases at V and 6 bases at J, with 12 bases between. The CDR3 extends over 13 amino acids. The CDR3: CASSRGGADTQYF. CDR3 bases read: TGCGCCAGCAGCAGGGGGGGGGCGGATACG.

CDR3 loop: CASSRGGGGGYQETQYF. The sequenced part of the CDR3 DNA is TGTGCCAGTAGTAGGGGAGGGGGTGGGGGCTACCAAGAGACC. This chain links TRBV19 with TRBJ2-5; maybe TRBD2 (7 bases). Sequencing ends 3 residues short of the CDR3 end; the germline J gene provides the rest. The germline CDR1 and CDR2 sequences are LNHDA and SQIVND (reference sequence). This CDR3 comprises 17 residues. The V end was cut by 4 bases, the J end by 0 bases, with 18 bases between.

Turning to this clone: The observed sequence ends 3 residues before the CDR3 terminus, with the missing tail filled in from the germline J gene. This chain connects TRBV20-1 to TRBJ1-5; TRBD1 matches at 8 bases. Germline V gene lookup returns CDR1 DFQATT and CDR2 SNEGSKA (reference sequence). J lost 6 bases, V lost 3 bases, and 4 bases had no gene match. The CDR3 is 13 amino acids. The DNA read from the CDR3 is TGCAGTGCTAGGACAGGGGTTTTTCAGCCC. Protein product: CSARTGVFQP. The full CDR3 protein is CSARTGVFQPQHF.

As to this clone: The read ends 3 residues early relative to the CDR3; the germline J gene fills the gap. This chain connects TRBV6-4 to TRBJ2-3; TRBD2 matches at 9 bases. Germline values: CDR1 MRHNA, CDR2 SNTAGT. V lost 5 bases to trimming and J lost 2 bases; unmatched junction nucleotides: 2. The CDR3 is 14 residues long. CDR3 loop: CASSSGRHTDTQYF. The part of the CDR3 DNA that was read is TGTGCCAGCAGTAGCGGGAGGCACACAGATACG.

On this clone itself: The missing CDR3 end, 3 residues past where the read stops, is filled in from the germline J gene. This chain joins TRBV6-2 or TRBV6-3 and TRBJ1-2; 8 bases agree with TRBD1. V trimming: 7 bases; J trimming: 4 bases; junction bases outside the gene matches: 8. The CDR3 runs 14 residues. Germline values: CDR1 MNHEY, CDR2 SVGEGT. The CDR3 DNA, read in part, is TGTGCCAGCACCAACCGGGGACAGGCCTATGGC. Protein: CASTNRGQAYG. The CDR3, in full, reads CASTNRGQAYGYTF.

Note on this clone: The CDR3 is cut off 3 residues early in the read; its end comes from the germline J gene. The rearrangement joins TRBV6-2 or TRBV6-3 to TRBJ1-2, with 7 bases fitting TRBD1. The CDR3 spans 14 residues. Trimming removed 2 bases from V and 2 bases from J; junction bases left unmatched: 2. Germline CDR1 reads MNHEY; CDR2 reads SVGEGT. The sequenced part of the CDR3 DNA is TGTGCCAGCAGTTACGGACAGGTGAACTATGGC. It translates to CASSYGQVNYG. The entire CDR3 sequence reads CASSYGQVNYGYTF.

The CDR3 sequence: CASRGETQYF. The part of the CDR3 DNA that was read is TGTGCCAGTCGCGGAGAGACC. This chain joins TRBV19 and TRBJ2-5; the D is unclear. The DNA ends 3 residues before the CDR3 does, and the rest of the CDR3 is filled in from the germline J gene. Germline CDR1 is LNHDA and CDR2 is SQIVND (reference sequence). CDR3 length equals 10 residues. Trimming removed 8 bases at V and 4 bases at J, with 5 bases between.

Concerning this clone: With the read ending 3 residues before the CDR3 end, the germline J gene is used to fill in that end. The chain couples TRBV7-7 to TRBJ2-5; the D is unclear. The CDR3 contains 13 residues. The V end was cut by 3 bases, the J end by 5 bases, with 10 bases between. Per germline, CDR1 SSHAT and CDR2 FNYEAQ (reference sequence). The CDR3 spells CASSFSLRETQYF. The sequenced CDR3 bases are TGTGCCAGCAGCTTTTCTCTCCGGGAGACC.

The CDR3 sequence: CASSLEFGTSDEQFF. CDR3 DNA (partial): TGCGCCAGCAGCTTGGAATTTGGGACTAGCGATGAG. The chain links TRBV5-1 to TRBJ2-1, with TRBD2 matching over 10 bases. The read halts 3 residues ahead of the CDR3 end, with the missing end drawn from the germline J gene. The CDR3 sequence is 15 residues long. Germline CDR1 reads SGHRS; CDR2 reads YFSETQ. Trimming took 0 bases from V and 8 from J; bases not matched to a gene: 5.

Comment on this clone: The CDR3 end falls 3 residues outside the read, so it is completed with the germline J gene. V and J are TRBV27 and TRBJ1-2, with a tentative D call TRBD1 (6 bases). The CDR3 consists of 13 residues. V was clipped by 2 bases and J by 7 bases, with 11 bases between them. From germline, CDR1 is MNHEY and CDR2 SMNVEV (reference sequence). CDR3 DNA (partial): TGTGCCAGCAGTTTAAGGGGGAGGTCTGGC. Translating gives CASSLRGRSG. The whole CDR3 sequence reads CASSLRGRSGYTF.

A note on this clone: The DNA ends 3 residues before the CDR3 does, and the rest of the CDR3 is filled in from the germline J gene. The rearrangement joins TRBV5-3 to TRBJ1-4; D unresolved. TRBV5-3 qualifies as an ORF whose function is uncertain. This CDR3 is 14 amino acids long. The V and J ends lost 4 bases and 7 bases respectively, with 14 bases between them. The sequenced CDR3 bases are TGTGCCAGAAGCGTATGGAGGGCCGGTGAAAAA. It specifies CARSVWRAGEK. The whole CDR3 protein is CARSVWRAGEKLFF.

A word on this clone: With the read ending 3 residues before the CDR3 end, the germline J gene is used to fill in that end. V is TRBV19 and J is TRBJ1-5; maybe TRBD1 (6 bases). The CDR3 covers 13 residues. With 2 bases removed from V and 5 bases from J, the gap between germline ends came to 7 bases. Germline V gives CDR1 LNHDA, CDR2 SQIVND (reference sequence). CDR3 bases read: TGTGCCAGTAGTATACAGGGGTATCAGCCC. It specifies CASSIQGYQP. The full CDR3 is CASSIQGYQPQHF.

On this clone: The CDR3 goes on 3 residues after the read ends, and that part is filled in from the germline J gene. The V gene is TRBV6-2 or TRBV6-3, the J gene TRBJ2-7; 9 positions agree with TRBD2. Germline CDR1 is MNHEY and CDR2 is SVGEGT. The CDR3 contains 14 residues. J gave up 2 bases and V 6 bases, and 5 bases lay outside the gene matches. CDR3 DNA (partial): TGTGCCAGCAGATTGACTAGCGGACCCTACGAG. Translating it yields CASRLTSGPYE. The entire CDR3 sequence reads CASRLTSGPYEQYF.

With regard to this clone: The read ends 3 residues early relative to the CDR3; the germline J gene fills the gap. The chain combines TRBV7-2 with TRBJ1-4; 8 nucleotides align to TRBD1. The ends lost 4 bases at V and 7 bases at J; junction bases unmatched: 5. Per germline, CDR1 SGHTA and CDR2 FQGNSA. The CDR3 spans 14 residues. CDR3 region: CASSSQGGSEKLFF. The CDR3 bases that were read are TGTGCCAGCAGCTCACAGGGGGGGAGTGAAAAA.

With regard to this clone: Different DNA sequences within this sample yield the same CDR3. CDR3 bases read: TGTGCCAGCTCAGTGCGGACTAGCGGAACCAGGGGCTCCTACAATGAG. This codes for CASSVRTSGTRGSYNE. The complete CDR3 reads CASSVRTSGTRGSYNEQFF. The V call is TRBV18, the J call TRBJ2-1, with TRBD2 matching 10 bases. The CDR3 goes on 3 residues after the read ends, and that part is filled in from the germline J gene. The ends lost 5 bases at V and 0 bases at J; junction bases unmatched: 13. The CDR3 has 19 residues. Germline CDR1 reads KGHSH; CDR2 reads LQKENI.

CDR3 protein: CASRPFSAPNQETQYF. Incomplete CDR3 DNA: TGTGCCAGCAGACCTTTTAGCGCCCCAAACCAAGAGACC. The gene calls are TRBV6-2 or TRBV6-3 and TRBJ2-5; tentative D call: TRBD2 (5 bases). The read ends 3 residues before the CDR3 terminus; that terminus is restored from the germline J gene. The CDR3 is 16 amino acids. Germline CDR1 is MNHEY and CDR2 is SVGEGT. Trimming took 6 bases from V and 0 from J, leaving 17 bases between them.

As regards this clone: The read ends 3 residues shy of where the CDR3 ends; the end is completed using the germline J gene. V and J are TRBV2 and TRBJ1-5; weak D call: TRBD1 (5 bases). Per the germline V gene, CDR1 is SNHLY and CDR2 is FYNNEI. Trimming stripped 2 bases from V and 0 bases from J, with 5 bases between. The CDR3 consists of 14 residues. The CDR3 loop is CASSERGSNQPQHF. CDR3 DNA, as far as it was read: TGTGCCAGCAGTGAAAGGGGTAGCAATCAGCCC.

Comments on this clone: The observed sequence ends 3 residues before the CDR3 terminus, with the missing tail filled in from the germline J gene. The chain joins TRBV2 to TRBJ2-3; possible D gene TRBD1, 5 bases. CDR3 length: 14 residues. The V gene's germline CDR1 is SNHLY and CDR2 FYNNEI. Incomplete CDR3 DNA: TGTGCCAGCACGGCGGACAATAGCAATCAGCCG. Residues: CASTADNSNQP. From start to end, the CDR3 is CASTADNSNQPQYF.

This clone ranks as medium-sized in terms of frequency. Read data end 3 residues before the CDR3 end; the end is taken from the germline J gene. The chain employs TRBV6-1 and TRBJ2-1; 9 bases fit TRBD2. Germline V lookup: CDR1 MNHNS, CDR2 SASEGT. J lost 5 bases, V lost 3 bases, and 5 bases had no gene match. The CDR3 contains 15 residues. CDR3 amino acids: CASSEETSGHNEQFF. The DNA read from the CDR3 is TGTGCCAGCAGTGAGGAGACTAGCGGCCACAATGAG.